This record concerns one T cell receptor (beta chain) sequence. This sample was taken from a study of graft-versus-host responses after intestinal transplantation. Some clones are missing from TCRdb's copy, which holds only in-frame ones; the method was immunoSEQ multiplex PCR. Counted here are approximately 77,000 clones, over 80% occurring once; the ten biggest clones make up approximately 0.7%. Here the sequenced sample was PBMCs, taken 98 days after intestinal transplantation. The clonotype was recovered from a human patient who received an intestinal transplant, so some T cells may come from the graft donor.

In DNA, the CDR3 is TGTGCCAGTAGTATATCAGGGGACGGGGAGCTGTTTTTT. This sequence encodes CASSISGDGELFF. The V and J genes are TRBV19 and TRBJ2-2; a possible D gene is TRBD1 (6 bases). Looked up from germline, CDR1 is LNHDA and CDR2 is SQIVND (reference sequence). Deletions cut 2 bases from V and 7 bases from J, with 8 bases between. The CDR3 extends over 13 amino acids.